This note documents a single T cell receptor (beta chain) sequence. This sample is part of a study of cytomegalovirus exposure and HLA in healthy donors. In the PCR, 60 Vbeta and 13 Jbeta primers were used. Sequenced by immunoSEQ multiplex PCR; TCRdb stores in-frame clones only, minus some. The sample holds 100,000 to 150,000 clones, 78% seen once. The sequencing input was PBMCs. The clonotype comes from a woman aged 18-35 years in good health and CMV-seronegative.

The CDR3 region is CASKLSGVYEQYF. CDR3 sequence (DNA): TGTGCCAGCAAATTGTCAGGGGTCTACGAGCAGTACTTC. The chain joins TRBV6-1 to TRBJ2-7; possibly TRBD1 for D (6 bases). Germline lookup yields CDR1 MNHNS and CDR2 SASEGT. The V end was cut by 7 bases, the J end by 3 bases, with 13 bases between. The CDR3 contains 13 residues.